One sample yielded the 17 T cell receptor beta chains listed below, sequenced in a study of blood T cell repertoires in COVID-19. The data were produced by immunoSEQ multiplex PCR, yet TCRdb's version contains in-frame clones alone and is incomplete. The sample records 240,000 or so clones, more than 75% being singletons. Sequencing was carried out using peripheral blood. All receptors derive from a woman in her thirties or forties who had recovered from COVID-19.

The chain recombines TRBV9 with TRBJ2-7, with TRBD1 matching 11 bases. The J segment lost 7 bases and the V segment lost 3 bases, leaving 6 bases of the junction unmatched. The germline gives CDR1 SGDLS, CDR2 YYNGEE. The CDR3 is made up of 14 amino acids. CDR3 region: CASSADRGPGEQYF. The CDR3 bases are TGTGCCAGCAGCGCGGACAGGGGGCCTGGGGAGCAGTACTTC.

The chain joins TRBV30 to TRBJ2-2; TRBD1 is a possible D gene (5 bases). Germline loops: CDR1 GTSNPN, CDR2 SVGIG (reference sequence). The CDR3 is made up of 15 amino acids. V lost 2 bases and J lost 0, with 10 bases in between. CDR3 nucleotide sequence: TGTGCCTGGAGTCCAGACAGACCGAACACCGGGGAGCTGTTTTTT. Translation: CAWSPDRPNTGELFF.

The rearrangement links TRBV28 to TRBJ1-1; 7 nucleotides align to TRBD1. In germline, CDR1 is MDHEN, CDR2 SYDVKM. The trim removed 5 bases at V and 7 bases at J, leaving 7 bases unmatched. The CDR3 consists of 13 residues. The DNA for the CDR3 is TGTGCCAGCAGTCCCCCGGACAGGATTGAAGCTTTCTTT. Translation: CASSPPDRIEAFF.

This chain's CDR3 is CSGLVQGNYGYTF. CDR3 bases: TGCAGCGGGCTTGTGCAGGGAAACTATGGCTACACCTTC. J is TRBJ1-2 and V is TRBV29-1; possibly TRBD1 for D (5 bases). The V and J ends lost 7 bases and 2 bases respectively, with 14 bases between them. The CDR3 totals 13 residues. From germline, CDR1 is SQVTM and CDR2 ANQGSEA.

This chain links TRBV9 with TRBJ2-7, with a weak D call TRBD2 (6 bases). This CDR3 comprises 15 residues. Trimming pared 0 bases from V and 7 bases from J, leaving 17 bases between. CDR1 and CDR2 from the germline V gene are SGDLS and YYNGEE. The CDR3 region is CASSVGGSGTGEQYF. The CDR3 DNA sequence: TGTGCCAGCAGCGTAGGGGGTAGCGGAACCGGGGAGCAGTACTTC.

V gene TRBV7-3 combines with J gene TRBJ2-2, with D perhaps matching TRBD1 (5 bases). The CDR3 totals 16 residues. The germline gives CDR1 SGHTA, CDR2 FQGTGA. V lost 5 bases, J lost 3 bases, and 16 bases lay in between. The CDR3 region is CASSPVRSTDTGELFF. CDR3 nucleotides: TGTGCCAGCAGCCCCGTCCGCTCGACAGACACCGGGGAGCTGTTTTTT.

V gene TRBV11-2 combines with J gene TRBJ1-1; 7 bases are a match to TRBD1. Germline V gives CDR1 SGHAT, CDR2 FQNNGV. The CDR3 spans 15 residues. V lost 5 bases and J lost 5; bases outside the gene matches: 11. For the CDR3, the DNA is TGTGCCAGCAGCCCACCACCCAGGGGGTTTACTGAAGCTTTCTTT. Amino acids: CASSPPPRGFTEAFF.

CDR3 sequence: CASSFRTRAGGSDEQFF. In DNA, the CDR3 is TGTGCCAGCAGCTTCAGGACAAGGGCGGGAGGCTCGGATGAGCAGTTCTTC. The V call is TRBV5-4, the J call TRBJ2-1; 8 bases match TRBD2. V was clipped by 2 bases and J by 8 bases; unmatched bases: 15. The CDR3 is 17 amino acids. Germline CDR1 reads SGHNT; CDR2 reads YYREEE (reference sequence).

The chain combines TRBV9 with TRBJ2-5, with TRBD1 matching 10 bases. The CDR3 consists of 14 residues. V was clipped by 4 bases and J by 6 bases; unmatched bases: 6. The V gene's germline CDR1 is SGDLS and CDR2 YYNGEE. The CDR3 loop is CASSPRTGGKTQYF. CDR3 DNA: TGTGCCAGCAGCCCCCGGACAGGGGGAAAGACCCAGTACTTC.

CDR3 protein: CAWSMGGQGRGYTF. The CDR3 DNA follows: TGTGCCTGGAGTATGGGGGGACAGGGCCGTGGCTACACCTTC. The rearrangement links TRBV30 to TRBJ1-2; 9 bases fit TRBD1. The germline V gene encodes CDR1 GTSNPN and CDR2 SVGIG (reference sequence). Germline trimming cut 2 bases from V and 7 bases from J; bases unmatched to any gene: 8. The CDR3 loop spans 14 amino acids. Full variable domain (rest looked up from reference TRBV30 and TRBJ1-2): SQTIHQWPATLVQPVGSPLSLECTVEGTSNPNLYWYRQAAGRGLQLLFYSVGIGQISSEVPQNLSASRPQDRQFILSSKKLLLSDSGFYLCAWSMGGQGRGYTFGSGTRLTVV.

J is TRBJ1-2 and V is TRBV29-1; 8 bases align to TRBD1. The ends lost 2 bases at V and 4 bases at J; junction bases unmatched: 9. This CDR3 region has 15 residues. CDR1 and CDR2 from the germline V gene are SQVTM and ANQGSEA. This CDR3 is CSVESSGQGAYGYTF. CDR3 DNA sequence: TGCAGCGTTGAATCGTCGGGGCAGGGGGCCTATGGCTACACCTTC.

This clone was observed a handful of times. J is TRBJ2-7 and V is TRBV19; D may be TRBD2 (6 bases). The CDR3 contains 15 residues. With 3 bases removed from V and 2 bases from J, the gap between germline ends came to 14 bases. Germline CDR1 reads LNHDA; CDR2 reads SQIVND (reference sequence). CDR3 DNA: TGTGCCAGTAGTATGGGAACTAGCCAAACCTACGAGCAGTACTTC. It specifies CASSMGTSQTYEQYF.

The J gene is TRBJ2-1, the V gene TRBV27; 9 nucleotides match TRBD2. The CDR3 length is 18 residues. Unmatched junction bases numbered 7, after V lost 1 base and J lost 0 bases. The germline gives CDR1 MNHEY, CDR2 SMNVEV (reference sequence). In nucleotides, the CDR3 is TGTGCCAGCAGTTTATTTAGCGGGAGTCCGTCCTCCTACAATGAGCAGTTCTTC. Its translation is CASSLFSGSPSSYNEQFF.

V gene TRBV14 combines with J gene TRBJ2-1, with D maybe TRBD2 (5 bases). Germline CDR1 is SGHDN and CDR2 is FVKESK. Trimming pared 4 bases from V and 0 bases from J, leaving 19 bases between. The CDR3 has 18 amino acids. As DNA, the CDR3 is TGTGCCAGCAGCCCCATGTGGGGAGCGCCTAGCTCCTACAATGAGCAGTTCTTC. This encodes CASSPMWGAPSSYNEQFF.

This rearrangement joins TRBV11-2 to TRBJ2-3; TRBD2 aligns across 7 bases. This CDR3 has 15 residues. The germline gives CDR1 SGHAT, CDR2 FQNNGV. V lost 1 base and J lost 2; bases outside the gene matches: 3. The CDR3: CASSLAGGLTDTQYF. DNA for the CDR3: TGTGCCAGCAGCTTAGCGGGAGGCCTCACAGATACGCAGTATTTT.

The rearrangement uses TRBV3-1 (or the pseudogene TRBV3-2) and TRBJ1-5; the D gene is possibly TRBD1 (6 bases). CDR1 is LGHDT and CDR2 is YNNKEL in the germline V gene (reference sequence). Trimming cost V 2 bases and J 3 bases, with 8 bases left between them. The CDR3 contains 14 residues. The CDR3 sequence is CASSQTGTNQPQHF. The CDR3 DNA reads TGTGCCAGCAGCCAAACAGGGACCAATCAGCCCCAGCATTTT.

The chain carries TRBV4-1 and TRBJ2-7; 7 nucleotides agree with TRBD1. V lost 2 bases to trimming and J lost 6 bases; unmatched junction nucleotides: 13. CDR3 length equals 16 residues. Germline assignment: CDR1 MGHRA and CDR2 YSYEKL. CDR3 sequence reads: CASSQSQKQGLGEQYF. The CDR3 coding sequence is TGCGCCAGCAGCCAAAGCCAGAAACAGGGGCTGGGCGAGCAGTACTTC.